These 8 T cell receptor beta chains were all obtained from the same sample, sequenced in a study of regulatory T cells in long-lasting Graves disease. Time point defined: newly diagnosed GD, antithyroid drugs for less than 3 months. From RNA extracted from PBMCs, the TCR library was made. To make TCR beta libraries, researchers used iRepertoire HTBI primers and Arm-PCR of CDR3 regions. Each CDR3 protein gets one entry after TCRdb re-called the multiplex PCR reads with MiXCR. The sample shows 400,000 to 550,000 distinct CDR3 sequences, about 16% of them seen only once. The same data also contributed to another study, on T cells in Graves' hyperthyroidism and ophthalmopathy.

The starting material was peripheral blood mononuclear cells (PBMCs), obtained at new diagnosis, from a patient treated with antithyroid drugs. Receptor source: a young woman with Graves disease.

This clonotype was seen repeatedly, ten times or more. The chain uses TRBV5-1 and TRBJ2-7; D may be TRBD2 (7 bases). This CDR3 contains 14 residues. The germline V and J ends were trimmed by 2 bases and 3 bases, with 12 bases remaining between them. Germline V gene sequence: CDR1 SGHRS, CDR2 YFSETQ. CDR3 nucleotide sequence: TGCGCCAGCAGCTTTACAGGGAGGGGCTACGAGCAGTACTTC. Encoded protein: CASSFTGRGYEQYF. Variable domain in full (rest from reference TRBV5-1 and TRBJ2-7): KAGVTQTPRYLIKTRGQQVTLSCSPISGHRSVSWYQQTPGQGLQFLFEYFSETQRNKGNFPGRFSGRQFSNSRSEMNVSTLELGDSALYLCASSFTGRGYEQYFGPGTRLTVT.

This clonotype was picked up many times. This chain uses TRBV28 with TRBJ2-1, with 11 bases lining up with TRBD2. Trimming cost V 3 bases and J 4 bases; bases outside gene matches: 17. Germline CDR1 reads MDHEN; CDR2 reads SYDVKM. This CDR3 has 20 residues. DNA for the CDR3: TGTGCCAGCAGTTTCCCCTCGAAGGTCCCGACTAGCGGGGATTACAATGAGCAGTTCTTC. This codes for CASSFPSKVPTSGDYNEQFF.

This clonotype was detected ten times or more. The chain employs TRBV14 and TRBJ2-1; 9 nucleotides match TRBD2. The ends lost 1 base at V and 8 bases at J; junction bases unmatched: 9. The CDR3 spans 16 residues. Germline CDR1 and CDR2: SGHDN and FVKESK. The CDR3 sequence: CASSQAISGSLYEQFF. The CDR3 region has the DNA TGTGCCAGCAGCCAAGCGATTAGCGGGAGTTTATATGAGCAGTTCTTC. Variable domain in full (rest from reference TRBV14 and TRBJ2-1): EAGVTQFPSHSVIEKGQTVTLRCDPISGHDNLYWYRRVMGKEIKFLLHFVKESKQDESGMPNNRFLAERTGGTYSTLKVQPAELEDSGVYFCASSQAISGSLYEQFFGPGTRLTVL.

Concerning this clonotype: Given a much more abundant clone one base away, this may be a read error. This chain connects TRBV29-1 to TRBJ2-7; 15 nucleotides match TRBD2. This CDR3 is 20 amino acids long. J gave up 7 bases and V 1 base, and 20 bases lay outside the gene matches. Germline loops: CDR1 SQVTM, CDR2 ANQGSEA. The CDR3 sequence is CSVEGARTSGRVSSYNEQYF. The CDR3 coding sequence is TGCAGCGTTGAAGGTGCAAGGACTAGCGGGAGGGTTAGCTCCTACAATGAGCAGTACTTC.

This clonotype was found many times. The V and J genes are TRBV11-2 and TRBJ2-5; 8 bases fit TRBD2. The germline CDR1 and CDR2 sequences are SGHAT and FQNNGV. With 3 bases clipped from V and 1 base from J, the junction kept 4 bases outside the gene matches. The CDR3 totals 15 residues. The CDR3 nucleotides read TGTGCCAGCAGCTTTTCCGGGACTAGCCAAGAGACCCAGTACTTC. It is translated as CASSFSGTSQETQYF.

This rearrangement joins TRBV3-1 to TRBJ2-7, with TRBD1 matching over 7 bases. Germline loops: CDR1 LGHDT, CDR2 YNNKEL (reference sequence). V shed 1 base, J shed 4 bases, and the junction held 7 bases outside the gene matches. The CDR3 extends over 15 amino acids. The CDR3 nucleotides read TGTGCCAGCAGCCAAGCTACAGGGGTTTGGTACGAGCAGTACTTC. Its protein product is CASSQATGVWYEQYF.

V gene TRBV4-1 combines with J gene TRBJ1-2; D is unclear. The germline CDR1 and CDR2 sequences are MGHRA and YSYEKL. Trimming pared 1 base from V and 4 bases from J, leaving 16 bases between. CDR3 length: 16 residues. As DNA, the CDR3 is TGCGCCAGCAGCCAAGGACGGTGGAGGGAGAGCTATGGCTACACCTTC. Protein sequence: CASSQGRWRESYGYTF.

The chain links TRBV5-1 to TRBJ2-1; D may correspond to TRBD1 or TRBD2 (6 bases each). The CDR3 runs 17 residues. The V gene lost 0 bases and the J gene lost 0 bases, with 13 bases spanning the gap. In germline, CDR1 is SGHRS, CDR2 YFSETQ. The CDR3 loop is CASSLAGGGSSYNEQFF. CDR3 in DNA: TGCGCCAGCAGCTTGGCCGGAGGGGGGAGCTCCTACAATGAGCAGTTCTTC.